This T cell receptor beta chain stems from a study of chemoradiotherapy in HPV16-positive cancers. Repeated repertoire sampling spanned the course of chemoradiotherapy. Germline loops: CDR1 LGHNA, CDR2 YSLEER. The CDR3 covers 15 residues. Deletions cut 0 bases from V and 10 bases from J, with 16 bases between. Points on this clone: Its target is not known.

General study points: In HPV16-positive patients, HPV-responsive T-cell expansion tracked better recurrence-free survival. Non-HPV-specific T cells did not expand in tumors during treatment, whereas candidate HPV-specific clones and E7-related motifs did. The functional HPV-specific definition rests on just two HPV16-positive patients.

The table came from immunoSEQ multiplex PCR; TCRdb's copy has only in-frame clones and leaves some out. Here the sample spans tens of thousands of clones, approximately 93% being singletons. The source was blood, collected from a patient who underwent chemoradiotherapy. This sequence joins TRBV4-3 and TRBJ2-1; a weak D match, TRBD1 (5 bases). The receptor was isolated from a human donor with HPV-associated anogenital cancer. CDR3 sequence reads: CASSQEPRDSAEQFF. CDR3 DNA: TGCGCCAGCAGCCAAGAACCCCGCGACAGCGCCGAGCAGTTCTTC.